These T cell receptor beta chains were read from a single sample in a study of prognosis after radiotherapy for stage I lung cancer. TCRdb reprocessed the multiplex PCR reads with MiXCR, giving one entry per CDR3 protein. The sample lists some 60,000 distinct CDR3 sequences, approximately 26% occurring once. Sample: PBMCs, taken before or after stereotactic body radiation therapy (not recorded which). Source of these receptors: a donor over 45 with non-small cell lung cancer. The CDR3 runs from the conserved cysteine through the conserved F or W. Each record gives: V gene, D gene, clone size, J gene, CDR3 DNA, CDR3 protein. The D gene is left open where the match is weak. Size is stated for part of the rows, as once, few or many counts, or as a class when the clone is expanded.

>TRBV12-3/TRBV12-4|.|.|TRBJ2-7
TGTGCCAGCGAATGTGACCCTGTCGGAACCTACGAGCAGTACTTC
CASECDPVGTYEQYF
>TRBV6-5|.|many|TRBJ1-6
TGTGCCAGCAGTTACTCGCCTGGAGGGAGCGCCTCCTATAATTCACCCCTCCACTTT
CASSYSPGGSASYNSPLHF
>TRBV12-5|.|.|TRBJ2-2
TGTGCTAGTGGTTTGCAGGGGTCCGGGCAGCTGCTTTTT
CASGLQGSGQLLF
>TRBV5-4|TRBD2|.|TRBJ2-5
TGTGCCAGCAGCTTCACCCCGGGACTAGCGGGGCAAGAGACCCAGTACTTC
CASSFTPGLAGQETQYF
>TRBV15|.|.|TRBJ2-7
TGTGCCACCAGTAAAGGCAACTCCTACTATCAGTACTTC
CATSKGNSYYQYF
>TRBV9|.|many|TRBJ2-1
TGTGCCAGTCTCCCGGGCCATCCCTACAATGAGCAGTTCTTC
CASLPGHPYNEQFF
>TRBV19|.|medium-sized|TRBJ1-5
TGTGCCAGTAGTATGAAAGGGATGGATCAGCCCCAGCATTTT
CASSMKGMDQPQHF
>TRBV10-2|TRBD2|many|TRBJ2-7
TGCGCCAGCAGTGAGAGCGGGGGGCCCTACGAGCAGTACTTC
CASSESGGPYEQYF
>TRBV6-1|TRBD2|many|TRBJ2-5
TGTGCCAGCAGTGATTCCATAGCGGGGGGGCGTGAGACCCAGTACTTC
CASSDSIAGGRETQYF
>TRBV7-8|TRBD1|many|TRBJ2-1
TGTGCCAGCAGACTCACCGGGACAGGGATTTACAATGAGCAGTTCTTC
CASRLTGTGIYNEQFF
>TRBV7-9|.|many|TRBJ1-1
TGTGCCAGCAGCCCCGGGGTAGGGATGGAAGCTTTCTTT
CASSPGVGMEAFF
>TRBV20-1|TRBD2|many|TRBJ2-3
TGCAGTGCATCCGGGACTAGCGGGTCCAATACGCAGTATTTT
CSASGTSGSNTQYF
>TRBV2|TRBD1|many|TRBJ1-1
TGTGCCAGCAGACCTAACAGGGGGAGTACTGAAGCTTTCTTT
CASRPNRGSTEAFF
>TRBV30|.|many|TRBJ1-6
TGTGCCTGGAGTTCTGGGTCGCTCAATTCACCCCTCCACTTT
CAWSSGSLNSPLHF
>TRBV9|.|few|TRBJ2-2
TGTGCCAGCAGCGTTAACGTCCCCGGGGAGCTGTTTTTT
CASSVNVPGELFF
>TRBV7-3|.|many|TRBJ1-6
TGTGCCAGCAGCCCAGGACCGAGTTCACCCCTCCACTTT
CASSPGPSSPLHF
>TRBV19|.|many|TRBJ2-6
TGTGCCAGTAGTTGGGGCAGGGAGCCTTGGGCCAACGTCCTGACTTTC
CASSWGREPWANVLTF
>TRBV7-9|.|.|TRBJ2-2
TGTGCCAGCAGCTTAGAGGGAGGCGGGGAGCTGTTTTTT
CASSLEGGGELFF
>TRBV30|.|many|TRBJ2-7
TGTGCCTGGAGTGATCGGCGGTACGAGCAGTACTTC
CAWSDRRYEQYF
>TRBV12-3/TRBV12-4|.|many|TRBJ2-5
TGTGCCAGCAGCCCACAAGTAGGGACCCAGTACTTC
CASSPQVGTQYF
>TRBV12-3/TRBV12-4|.|many|TRBJ1-1
TGTGCCAGCAGTCGCGGGACGGTGAACACTGAAGCTTTCTTT
CASSRGTVNTEAFF
>TRBV11-2|.|many|TRBJ2-5
TGTGCCAGCAGCTTAGTGGGCTCCCTACAAGAGACCCAGTACTTC
CASSLVGSLQETQYF
>TRBV5-1|TRBD2|many|TRBJ2-1
TGCGCCAGCAGCCCGCAGACTAGCTCGGATGAGCAGTTCTTC
CASSPQTSSDEQFF
>TRBV5-1|.|many|TRBJ2-1
TGCGCCAGCAGCTTGGTGTCCCCCCCAGGTGAGCAGTTCTTC
CASSLVSPPGEQFF
>TRBV25-1|.|.|TRBJ1-2
TGTGCCAGTAGTGACCCCTCGCAGGGCGTATATGGCTACACCTTC
CASSDPSQGVYGYTF
>TRBV2|TRBD2|many|TRBJ2-7
TGTGCCAGCAGTGTAACTAGCGGGGGGGCCTCCTACGAGCAGTACTTC
CASSVTSGGASYEQYF
>TRBV11-2|.|many|TRBJ1-4
TGTGCCAGCAGCGGGGCATCGGCGGGTAATGAAAAACTGTTTTTT
CASSGASAGNEKLFF
>TRBV7-2|.|many|TRBJ1-1
TGTGCCAGCAGACAAAATCAGAACACTGAAGCTTTCTTT
CASRQNQNTEAFF
>TRBV28|.|many|TRBJ1-2
TGTGCCAGCAGTTTATTACGACAGACTTTCGCTTCTGGCTACACCTTC
CASSLLRQTFASGYTF
>TRBV20-1|TRBD2|many|TRBJ2-5
TGCAGTGCTAGAGCCCCTAGCGGGGGGCCGGTGACCCAGTACTTC
CSARAPSGGPVTQYF
>TRBV5-1|.|many|TRBJ2-5
TGCGCCAGCAGCTTGGCCCCAGGGAGGCAAGAGACCCAGTACTTC
CASSLAPGRQETQYF
>TRBV3-1|.|many|TRBJ1-3
TGTGCCAGCAGCCAAGAGACAGCCTCTGGAAACACCATATATTTT
CASSQETASGNTIYF
>TRBV7-6|TRBD1|many|TRBJ2-1
TGTGCCAGCAGCTCCGGGACAGGGACCTACAATGAGCAGTTCTTC
CASSSGTGTYNEQFF
>TRBV24-1|.|many|TRBJ1-2
TGTGCCACCAGTGAACCCAGGGATGGCTACACCTTC
CATSEPRDGYTF
>TRBV6-5|.|many|TRBJ1-1
TGTGCCAGCAGTTCAGGGATCACTGAAGCTTTCTTT
CASSSGITEAFF
>TRBV20-1|.|many|TRBJ1-5
TGCAGTGCGGTGGACCAGGGGAATCAGCCCCAGCATTTT
CSAVDQGNQPQHF
>TRBV6-1|.|many|TRBJ1-5
TGTGCCAGCAGTGAGACCGGGAATCAGCCCCAGCATTTT
CASSETGNQPQHF
>TRBV7-3|.|many|TRBJ2-2
TGTGCCAGCAGCTTAAATCTTCCCGGGGAGCTGTTTTTT
CASSLNLPGELFF
>TRBV3-1|.|many|TRBJ2-7
TGTGCCAGCAGCCAAGCGGCGGGAACTACCTACGAGCAGTACTTC
CASSQAAGTTYEQYF
>TRBV7-9|.|many|TRBJ2-5
TGTGCCAGCAGCATTTCAGAGACCCAGTACTTC
CASSISETQYF
>TRBV12-3/TRBV12-4|TRBD1|.|TRBJ2-2
TGTGCCTGCAGTCTACTACAGGGGTCCGTGGAGCTGTTTTTT
CACSLLQGSVELFF
>TRBV6-1|.|many|TRBJ2-3
TGTGCCGGCACTACAGATACGCAGTATTTT
CAGTTDTQYF
>TRBV2|TRBD2|many|TRBJ2-7
TGTGCCAGCAGTTCAGCGGGGGGACCCACCTACGAGCAGTACTTC
CASSSAGGPTYEQYF
>TRBV6-1|TRBD1|many|TRBJ2-5
TGTGCCAGCGGGACAGGGAGTAAAAGAGAGACCCAGTACTTC
CASGTGSKRETQYF
>TRBV27|TRBD1|many|TRBJ1-1
TGTGCCAGCAGTTTATCGTCGACAGGGAGCCGGGTCACTGAAGCTTTCTTT
CASSLSSTGSRVTEAFF
>TRBV11-1|.|many|TRBJ2-3
TGTGCCAGTGCTCCAGGCACAGATACGCAGTATTTT
CASAPGTDTQYF
>TRBV12-3/TRBV12-4|.|many|TRBJ1-5
TGTGCCAGCAGTTTAGTAGGGACGGGGCAGCCCCAGCATTTT
CASSLVGTGQPQHF
>TRBV12-3/TRBV12-4|.|.|TRBJ1-2
TGTGCCAGCAGTTTCGCCCTAGGGGGGGACTATGGCTACTCCTTC
CASSFALGGDYGYSF
>TRBV5-1|TRBD2|.|TRBJ2-1
TGCGCCAGCAGCAGTTTGCGGACTAGTTTCGATGAGCAGTTCTTC
CASSSLRTSFDEQFF
>TRBV7-3|TRBD2|few|TRBJ2-7
TGTGCCAGCGGGCTAGCGGGGGGGCTTGAGCAGTACTTC
CASGLAGGLEQYF
>TRBV6-2/TRBV6-3|.|.|TRBJ2-2
TGTGCCAGCAGTTCTACAGGGAACACCGAGCTGTTTTTT
CASSSTGNTELFF
>TRBV20-1|TRBD1|many|TRBJ2-7
TGCAGTGCGCTACCGGGACAGCTGCGCGAGCAGTACTTC
CSALPGQLREQYF
>TRBV28|TRBD1|many|TRBJ1-2
TGTGCCAGTGGACAGGGGGCGCGTGGCACCTTC
CASGQGARGTF
>TRBV7-8|.|many|TRBJ1-4
TGTGCCAGCAGTTACTTACAGGGCTGGGCTAATGAAAAACTGTTTTTT
CASSYLQGWANEKLFF
>TRBV2|.|many|TRBJ1-2
TGTGCCAGCAGTGTGGTCCAGGGTAACTATGGCTACACCTTC
CASSVVQGNYGYTF
>TRBV11-2|TRBD2|many|TRBJ2-7
TGTGCCAGCAGCCTGGTCCTAGCGGGGGTCTACGAGCAGTACTTC
CASSLVLAGVYEQYF
>TRBV12-3/TRBV12-4|TRBD1|.|TRBJ1-2
TGTGCCAGCAGTTCGGGGACAGGGGTTTACTATGGCTACACCTTC
CASSSGTGVYYGYTF